This TCR beta chain derives from a study of T cell changes during pregnancy in multiple sclerosis. Germline lookup yields CDR1 SEHNR and CDR2 FQNEAQ (reference sequence). J lost 2 bases, V lost 5 bases, and 6 bases had no gene match. This CDR3 has 16 amino acids. The table came from immunoSEQ multiplex PCR; TCRdb's copy has only in-frame clones and leaves some out. This table has some 85,000 clones, about 95% appearing once. Here the sequenced sample was peripheral blood, taken in the second trimester of pregnancy. This clonotype was obtained from a female donor with multiple sclerosis, enrolled in a pregnancy study. The chain couples TRBV7-9 to TRBJ2-2, with 9 bases matching TRBD2. The chain's CDR3 is CASSPPSGTNTGELFF. The CDR3 region has the DNA TGTGCCAGCAGCCCGCCTAGCGGGACCAACACCGGGGAGCTGTTTTTT. Looking up the rest from reference TRBV7-9 and TRBJ2-2 gives the full variable domain: DTGVSQNPRHKITKRGQNVTFRCDPISEHNRLYWYRQTLGQGPEFLTYFQNEAQLEKSRLLSDRFSAERPKGSFSTLEIQRTEQGDSAMYLCASSPPSGTNTGELFFGEGSRLTVL.